Each of the 24 T cell receptor beta chains below was sequenced from the same sample in a study of T-cell reconstitution after alpha-beta-depleted transplantation in children. TCRbeta library preparation incorporated unique molecular identifiers. Via MiXCR, TCRdb re-called the PCR reads, giving one row per CDR3 protein. The sample has about 200,000 distinct CDR3 sequences, more than 12% seen once; the top ten hold approximately 13%. Material: PBMCs from the stem cell graft donor, obtained from the stem cell graft. The source of these receptors is a human donor who donated a stem cell graft to a child with acute lymphoblastic leukemia.

This clonotype was counted at least ten times. The CDR3: CASSSRTGAGDTQYF. DNA of the CDR3: TGTGCCAGCAGCTCCCGGACAGGGGCCGGAGATACGCAGTATTTT. The V and J genes are TRBV7-9 and TRBJ2-3; 9 nucleotides align to TRBD1. This CDR3 spans 15 amino acids. Germline-derived CDR1 and CDR2 are SEHNR and FQNEAQ (reference sequence). J was trimmed by 5 bases and V by 4 bases; bases with no gene match: 7. Combining the CDR3 with reference TRBV7-9 and TRBJ2-3 gives the whole variable domain DTGVSQNPRHKITKRGQNVTFRCDPISEHNRLYWYRQTLGQGPEFLTYFQNEAQLEKSRLLSDRFSAERPKGSFSTLEIQRTEQGDSAMYLCASSSRTGAGDTQYFGPGTRLTVL.

This clonotype was recorded a few times. The chain uses TRBV11-2 and TRBJ2-1; D call uncertain. Germline V gene data show CDR1 as SGHAT and CDR2 as FQNNGV. V lost 3 bases and J lost 5, with 11 bases in between. CDR3 length: 14 amino acids. The CDR3 DNA reads as TGTGCCAGCAGCTTCAATCTGGCGGACAATGAGCAGTTCTTC. It codes for CASSFNLADNEQFF.

With regard to this clonotype: Possible read error: a much larger clone is one base away. The chain employs TRBV7-9 and TRBJ2-5; TRBD2 matches at 9 bases. CDR3 length equals 17 residues. Germline loops: CDR1 SEHNR, CDR2 FQNEAQ (reference sequence). Here the CDR3 DNA reads TGTGCCAGCAGCCGCAGGACCGGGACTAGCAGAAAAGAGGCCCAGTACTTC. Amino acids: CASSRRTGTSRKEAQYF.

This clonotype showed up just a few times. The chain links TRBV29-1 to TRBJ2-1; D ambiguous. The CDR3 loop spans 13 amino acids. Germline CDR1 is SQVTM and CDR2 is ANQGSEA. V lost 5 bases and J lost 5, with 13 bases in between. As DNA, the CDR3 is TGCAGCGTTTCCATCCTCGGAGACAATGAGCAGTTCTTC. As protein: CSVSILGDNEQFF.

This clonotype was picked up many times. The chain combines TRBV20-1 with TRBJ1-1; 8 nucleotides agree with TRBD1. The germline V gene has CDR1 DFQATT and CDR2 SNEGSKA (reference sequence). There are 14 residues in the CDR3. V lost 6 bases and J lost 0; bases outside the gene matches: 6. The CDR3 DNA is TGCAGTGCCGACAACAGGGGGATGAACACTGAAGCTTTCTTT. Amino acids: CSADNRGMNTEAFF.

The sample holds many counts of this clonotype. V and J are TRBV10-3 and TRBJ1-2; D is unclear. The V and J ends lost 3 bases and 6 bases respectively, with 5 bases between them. CDR3 length equals 11 residues. The germline V gene encodes CDR1 ENHRY and CDR2 SYGVKD. Here the CDR3 reads CAISERDGYTF. The CDR3, as DNA: TGTGCCATCAGTGAACGCGATGGCTACACCTTC.

This clonotype appeared many times. The chain uses TRBV5-1 and TRBJ1-1; no clear D. The CDR3 consists of 15 residues. Germline values: CDR1 SGHRS, CDR2 YFSETQ. With 0 bases removed from V and 1 base from J, the gap between germline ends came to 10 bases. In nucleotides, the CDR3 is TGCGCCAGCAGCTTGGGGCGGACGGGGAACACTGAAGCTTTCTTT. This gives the protein CASSLGRTGNTEAFF.

This clonotype was seen at least ten times. The chain is built from TRBV4-1 and TRBJ2-5; the D is unclear. Germline lookup yields CDR1 MGHRA and CDR2 YSYEKL. The CDR3 has 16 amino acids. V was cut by 1 base and J by 5 bases, with 17 bases left in between. The CDR3 sequence is CASSQVGGPRGETQYF. CDR3 DNA: TGCGCCAGCAGCCAAGTAGGTGGACCCCGCGGTGAGACCCAGTACTTC.

The chain couples TRBV10-3 to TRBJ2-7; a weak D match, TRBD1 (5 bases). Germline assignment: CDR1 ENHRY and CDR2 SYGVKD. The CDR3 spans 14 residues. The V and J ends lost 2 bases and 4 bases respectively, with 12 bases between them. The chain's CDR3 is CAISEGALFYEQYF. CDR3 DNA: TGTGCCATCAGTGAGGGGGCTTTGTTTTACGAGCAGTACTTC.

This clonotype was seen a few times. The chain recombines TRBV5-4 with TRBJ2-5, with 9 bases identical to TRBD2. In germline, CDR1 is SGHNT, CDR2 YYREEE (reference sequence). CDR3 length: 14 amino acids. With 3 bases clipped from V and 2 bases from J, the junction kept 2 bases outside the gene matches. The DNA for the CDR3 is TGTGCCAGCAGCTCAGCGGGAGGACAAGAGACCCAGTACTTC. Amino acids: CASSSAGGQETQYF.

In this sample, this clonotype turned up many times. V usage is TRBV6-1 and J usage is TRBJ2-7; 10 bases align to TRBD2. The CDR3 loop spans 15 amino acids. Per the germline V gene, CDR1 is MNHNS and CDR2 is SASEGT. V gave up 6 bases and J gave up 2 bases; unmatched junction bases: 7. The CDR3 bases are TGTGCCAGCAGCAAAGGACTAGCGGAGACCTACGAGCAGTACTTC. As protein: CASSKGLAETYEQYF.

This clonotype was found many times. The CDR3 protein is CAITDRGNAYEQYF. The CDR3 DNA follows: TGTGCCATCACAGATAGAGGGAACGCCTACGAGCAGTACTTC. J is TRBJ2-7 and V is TRBV10-3, with D perhaps matching TRBD2 (5 bases). V dropped 7 bases and J dropped 2 bases, with 15 bases sitting between them. The CDR3 is 14 residues long. Germline CDR1 is ENHRY and CDR2 is SYGVKD.

The V and J genes are TRBV5-1 and TRBJ2-5; 8 bases fit TRBD2. The CDR3 length is 17 residues. Germline V gives CDR1 SGHRS, CDR2 YFSETQ. V lost 3 bases and J lost 5; bases outside the gene matches: 15. As DNA, the CDR3 is TGCGCCAGCAGCTCGGGAGGGTATGGCGGTACTGCGGAGACCCAGTACTTC. Translating it yields CASSSGGYGGTAETQYF.

The chain uses TRBV6-4 and TRBJ2-7; perhaps D is TRBD1 or TRBD2 (6 bases each). The germline CDR1 and CDR2 sequences are MRHNA and SNTAGT. The CDR3 runs to 19 residues. V was trimmed by 6 bases and J by 3 bases, leaving 30 bases between them. CDR3 region: CASSPFTLAAGERGYEQYF. Written as DNA, the CDR3 is TGTGCCAGCAGCCCATTTACCTTAGCGGCAGGGGAAAGGGGCTACGAGCAGTACTTC.

Ten or more counts support this clonotype. This chain links TRBV12-3 or TRBV12-4 with TRBJ1-3, with 8 bases lining up with TRBD1. The CDR3 sequence is 15 residues long. V was clipped by 3 bases and J by 11 bases; unmatched bases: 12. The CDR3 loop reads CASSFREDRVIPIYF. The CDR3, as DNA: TGTGCCAGCAGTTTCCGCGAGGACAGGGTTATCCCCATATATTTT.

The V call is TRBV7-2, the J call TRBJ1-1, with 7 bases lining up with TRBD1. The junction had 4 bases not matched to a gene; V was cut back by 5 bases and J by 1 base. Germline CDR1 SGHTA, CDR2 FQGNSA. This CDR3 spans 14 amino acids. CDR3 loop: CASSPGTENTEAFF. The CDR3 nucleotides are TGTGCCAGCAGCCCAGGGACAGAGAACACTGAAGCTTTCTTT.

This clonotype was seen more than once but under ten times. The V gene is TRBV20-1, the J gene TRBJ2-2; D is uncertain. The V gene's germline CDR1 is DFQATT and CDR2 SNEGSKA (reference sequence). CDR3 length equals 13 residues. Trimming left V 3 bases short and J 0 bases short, with 5 bases between. CDR3 loop: CSASKTNTGELFF. In nucleotides, the CDR3 is TGCAGTGCTAGTAAGACGAACACCGGGGAGCTGTTTTTT.

The genes are TRBV5-1 and TRBJ2-3, with 8 positions matching TRBD1. Germline lookup yields CDR1 SGHRS and CDR2 YFSETQ. Trimming took 0 bases from V and 0 from J; bases not matched to a gene: 6. The CDR3 has 17 residues. The CDR3 protein is CASSLEGQEASTDTQYF. The DNA of the CDR3 is TGCGCCAGCAGCTTGGAGGGACAGGAGGCTAGCACAGATACGCAGTATTTT.

This clonotype came up a few times. This sequence joins TRBV5-6 and TRBJ2-1, with no clear D. This CDR3 region has 16 residues. V lost 3 bases and J lost 5, with 18 bases in between. Looked up from germline, CDR1 is SGHDT and CDR2 is YYEEEE. In DNA form, the CDR3 reads TGTGCCAGCAGCTACCTTACAGAGTTCAAGAACAATGAGCAGTTCTTC. Its protein is CASSYLTEFKNNEQFF.

This chain links TRBV3-1 with TRBJ1-3; no firm D call. V shed 4 bases and J shed 0 bases, with 13 bases lying between them. The CDR3 is made up of 16 amino acids. Germline V gives CDR1 LGHDT, CDR2 YNNKEL (reference sequence). CDR3 protein: CASSPESIISGNTIYF. For the CDR3, the DNA is TGTGCCAGCAGCCCGGAGAGTATTATCTCTGGAAACACCATATATTTT.

This clonotype showed up many times. This chain links TRBV6-4 with TRBJ2-1, with 9 bases identical to TRBD2. J was trimmed by 8 bases and V by 3 bases; bases with no gene match: 5. Germline CDR1 reads MRHNA; CDR2 reads SNTAGT. The CDR3 has 14 amino acids. The DNA of the CDR3 is TGTGCCAGCAGTGAAGGAGTAGCGGGAGATGAGCAGTTCTTC. Translation: CASSEGVAGDEQFF.

This clonotype was seen many times. The chain uses TRBV5-1 and TRBJ2-7; D is undetermined. V was clipped by 0 bases and J by 2 bases, with 18 bases between them. The CDR3 sequence is 17 residues long. CDR1 and CDR2 from the germline V gene are SGHRS and YFSETQ. Written as DNA, the CDR3 is TGCGCCAGCAGCTTGGCGTTCCCGGGTGGCAACCCCTACGAGCAGTACTTC. Translation: CASSLAFPGGNPYEQYF.

The chain joins TRBV20-1 to TRBJ1-6; 7 positions match TRBD1. Trimming removed 0 bases from V and 5 bases from J; junction bases left unmatched: 4. The CDR3 spans 15 residues. Germline values: CDR1 DFQATT, CDR2 SNEGSKA (reference sequence). This CDR3 is CSAREGRGNNSPLHF. CDR3 sequence (DNA): TGCAGTGCTAGAGAAGGCAGGGGGAATAATTCACCCCTCCACTTT.

This clonotype was recorded many times. The chain recombines TRBV11-2 with TRBJ2-1, with D hard to call. Germline V gene lookup returns CDR1 SGHAT and CDR2 FQNNGV. Trimming took off 5 bases at V and 12 bases at J, with 17 bases between the two ends. There are 13 residues in the CDR3. DNA of the CDR3: TGTGCCAGCAGCCCCTCTTCTTGGCAAGGGCAGTTCTTC. Its translation: CASSPSSWQGQFF. Supplemented by reference TRBV11-2 and TRBJ2-1, the full variable domain reads EAGVAQSPRYKIIEKRQSVAFWCNPISGHATLYWYQQILGQGPKLLIQFQNNGVVDDSQLPKDRFSAERLKGVDSTLKIQPAKLEDSAVYLCASSPSSWQGQFFGPGTRLTVL.